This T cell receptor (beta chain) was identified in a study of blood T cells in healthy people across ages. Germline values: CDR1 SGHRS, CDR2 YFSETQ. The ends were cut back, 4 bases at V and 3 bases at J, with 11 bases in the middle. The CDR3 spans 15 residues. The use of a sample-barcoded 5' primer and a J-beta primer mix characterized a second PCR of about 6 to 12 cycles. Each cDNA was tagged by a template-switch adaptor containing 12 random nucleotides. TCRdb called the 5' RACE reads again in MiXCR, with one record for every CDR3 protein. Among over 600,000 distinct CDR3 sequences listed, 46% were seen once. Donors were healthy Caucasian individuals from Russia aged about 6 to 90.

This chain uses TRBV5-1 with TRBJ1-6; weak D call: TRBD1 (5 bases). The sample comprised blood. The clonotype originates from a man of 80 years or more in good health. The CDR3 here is CASSPGTDYNSPLHF. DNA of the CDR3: TGCGCCAGCAGCCCAGGGACCGACTATAATTCACCCCTCCACTTT.